The rows below give T cell receptor beta chains drawn from one sample of a study of blood T cell repertoires in COVID-19. TCRdb keeps only in-frame clones here, not all; method: immunoSEQ multiplex PCR. The table records nearly 70,000 clones, about 91% of them present only once. Sequenced: peripheral blood. The origin of the receptors is a woman in her seventies with acute or convalescent COVID-19. Each CDR3 is given without its conserved first and last residue.

V	CDR3
TRBV6-5	ASSYSIGHPMMQI
TRBV5-1	ASSLMFRGDEQY
TRBV5-1	ASSTGQANYGYT
TRBV27	ASSSGKSNQPQH
TRBV11-3	ASSLGLRPRGRFPEAF
TRBV29-1	SVGGQTTDTQY
TRBV6-5	ASPTGRNYGYT
TRBV3-1/TRBV3-2	ASSQDGEGLAKNIQY
TRBV28	ASSSGTGRDYGYT
TRBV15	ATSRGQLIGNEQF
TRBV6-5	ASSSAGTGYNEQF
TRBV6-5	ASTMGGGVTEAF
TRBV28	ASTLRGSYGYT
TRBV7-2	ASSPTGTEIAAF
TRBV29-1	SVAGQGGQPQH
TRBV7-9	ASRPLDRGKVAAGELF
TRBV9	ASSVETADSPLH
TRBV19	ASRPGTGGNEQY
TRBV27	ASSSLVISTDTQY
TRBV9	ASSVADRELSGNTIY
TRBV30	AWSRGMSQVNQPQH
TRBV28	ASRAGVGQPQH
TRBV27	ASSLRTGSRYNSPLH
TRBV10-3	ASTSGESYRETQY
TRBV12-5	ASGPRLATDTQY
TRBV15	ATSRVSPGSYEQY
TRBV5-1	ASSPTGTRTGELF
TRBV6-1	ASSVHRLTEAF
TRBV6-5	ASATGFSQPQH
TRBV7-2	ASSLKGRAGVSREH
TRBV5-1	ASSPGSNTGELF
TRBV30	AWSAGDAWYSNQPQH
TRBV6-4	ASSPAADYGYT
TRBV18	ASSPGRMHYGYT
TRBV6-2/TRBV6-3	ASSYSDRGVNTEAF
TRBV19	ASSAFGTGDSPLH
TRBV7-9	ASSLRSETQY
TRBV12-5	ASGLPGQGNTEAF
TRBV7-3	ASSSTGVNSPLH
TRBV19	ASHLSGDNEKLF
TRBV6-5	ASSNAWTGPSEAF
TRBV30	AWREQGDNSPLH
TRBV5-1	ASSGHRGLTDTQY
TRBV18	ASSSSSGSREQF
TRBV4-1	ASSQGGGRYGYT
TRBV18	ASSPRSDRDSPLH
TRBV28	ASSFSGTNEKLF
TRBV9	ASSVGQMANTEAF
TRBV6-5	ASSRLAGSSYEQY
TRBV6-5	ASRKLTVNEKLF
TRBV4-3	ASSRRKDSFAGELF
TRBV3-1/TRBV3-2	ASRLTGTGNTIY
TRBV11-3	ASSPPRTSHTGELF
TRBV7-3	ASSLSGAPQDTQY
TRBV7-7	ASSSHRGGEQY
TRBV11-2	ASSLLVGTSGQETQY
TRBV27	ASTPGAGDTEAF
TRBV20-1	SASDQPGADTQY
TRBV5-5	ASAGRFNYGYT